Each of the 6 T cell receptor beta chains below was sequenced from the same sample in a study of CD8 T cells in ankylosing spondylitis. TCRdb passed the 5' RACE reads through MiXCR, listing each CDR3 protein once. The data show 250,000 to 350,000 distinct CDR3 sequences, around 20% seen once. Material: blood, either unsorted or a sorted T cell fraction (not recorded which). These receptors were obtained from a male donor with ankylosing spondylitis or in good health (not recorded which).

This clonotype was counted a few times. The chain combines TRBV12-3 or TRBV12-4 with TRBJ2-3; TRBD2 might be the D (6 bases). The CDR3 length is 14 residues. The V and J ends lost 5 bases and 4 bases respectively, with 13 bases between them. The CDR3 sequence is CASSARDFSDTQYF. Written as DNA, the CDR3 is TGTGCCAGCAGTGCCCGGGACTTTTCAGATACGCAGTATTTT.

DNA for the CDR3: TGCGCCAGCATCGGGGCCTATAGCAATCAGCCCCAGCATTTT. Translation: CASIGAYSNQPQHF. The V call is TRBV5-1, the J call TRBJ1-5; TRBD1 might be the D (5 bases). CDR3 size: 14 residues. The ends were cut back, 6 bases at V and 0 bases at J, with 10 bases in the middle. The germline CDR1 and CDR2 sequences are SGHRS and YFSETQ. Full variable domain (rest looked up from reference TRBV5-1 and TRBJ1-5): KAGVTQTPRYLIKTRGQQVTLSCSPISGHRSVSWYQQTPGQGLQFLFEYFSETQRNKGNFPGRFSGRQFSNSRSEMNVSTLELGDSALYLCASIGAYSNQPQHFGDGTRLSIL.

V and J are TRBV24-1 and TRBJ1-1; D is unclear. From germline, CDR1 is KGHDR and CDR2 SFDVKD. Trimming shortened V by 4 bases and J by 2 bases, and 7 bases separated the two germline ends. The CDR3 sequence is 13 residues long. CDR3 sequence: CATSDRTNTEAFF. The CDR3 DNA reads TGTGCCACCAGTGACCGCACCAACACTGAAGCTTTCTTT.

Points on this clonotype: A junction boundary mismatches the germline segment, possibly from a read error. This rearrangement joins TRBV6-4 to TRBJ1-1; 8 nucleotides match TRBD1. CDR1 is MRHNA and CDR2 is SNTAGT in the germline V gene. There are 14 residues in the CDR3. The DNA of the CDR3 is TGTGCCGGCAGGGGGCCCACGGGTCGCCCTGAAGCTTTCTTT. It codes for CAGRGPTGRPEAFF.

This clonotype came up a few times. This chain joins TRBV12-3 or TRBV12-4 and TRBJ1-1; no clear D. This CDR3 is 13 amino acids long. V lost 7 bases to trimming and J lost 7 bases, with 16 bases between them. This chain's CDR3 is CASKLNMGLEAFF. The CDR3 nucleotides are TGTGCCAGCAAGCTTAATATGGGCCTTGAAGCTTTCTTT.

This clonotype showed up many times. The rearrangement uses TRBV6-6 and TRBJ1-2; D gene ambiguous. The V gene lost 7 bases and the J gene lost 5 bases, with 11 bases spanning the gap. Germline lookup yields CDR1 MNHNY and CDR2 SVGAGI (reference sequence). The CDR3 runs 12 residues. Here the CDR3 DNA reads TGTGCCAGCACGAGGGCGGGGTATGGCTACACCTTC. Translating it yields CASTRAGYGYTF.